Listed below are T cell receptor beta chains from one sample, sequenced in a study of beta chain features in type 1 diabetes. The method was immunoSEQ multiplex PCR; TCRdb's version includes in-frame clones alone and lacks a portion of them. The sample has 150,000 to 200,000 clones, almost 65% seen once. The specimen sequenced was naive CD4+ T cells from blood. Source of these receptors: a man younger than 45 with type 1 diabetes. Each CDR3 is given with its conserved first and last residue. Fields, in order: D gene, clone size, J gene, V gene, CDR3 DNA, CDR3 protein. D genes are given only for firm matches. Not every row has a clone size; where given, it reads once, few, many or a size class.

D gene: TRBD2; clone size: .; J gene: TRBJ2-4; V gene: TRBV7-9; CDR3 DNA: TGTGCCAGCAGCTTAGGTAGCGGGGGCCTCTCCAAAAACATTCAGTACTTC; CDR3 protein: CASSLGSGGLSKNIQYF
D gene: .; clone size: .; J gene: TRBJ1-2; V gene: TRBV29-1; CDR3 DNA: TGCAGCGTTGAGACCTACGAAGGCTACACCTTC; CDR3 protein: CSVETYEGYTF
D gene: .; clone size: .; J gene: TRBJ2-5; V gene: TRBV7-2; CDR3 DNA: TGTGCCAGCAGGATAACAGGGACAGAGACCCAGTACTTC; CDR3 protein: CASRITGTETQYF
D gene: .; clone size: .; J gene: TRBJ2-2; V gene: TRBV7-2; CDR3 DNA: TGTGCCAGCAGCTTAGCGGGCAGCGAGTTCACCGGGGAGCTGTTTTTT; CDR3 protein: CASSLAGSEFTGELFF
D gene: .; clone size: .; J gene: TRBJ2-6; V gene: TRBV7-2; CDR3 DNA: TGTGCCAGCAGCTTAGATAGAAACTCTGGGGCCAACGTCCTGACTTTC; CDR3 protein: CASSLDRNSGANVLTF
D gene: .; clone size: few; J gene: TRBJ2-7; V gene: TRBV9; CDR3 DNA: TGTGCCAGCAGCGCCCTAGGGGGGTTCGAGCAGTACTTC; CDR3 protein: CASSALGGFEQYF
D gene: .; clone size: few; J gene: TRBJ2-5; V gene: TRBV4-1; CDR3 DNA: TGCGCCAGCAGCCAAGGGGGGCTAGAGACCCAGTACTTC; CDR3 protein: CASSQGGLETQYF
D gene: .; clone size: .; J gene: TRBJ1-2; V gene: TRBV4-3; CDR3 DNA: TGCGCCAGCAGCCAAGATCTGACGGTGAACTATGGCTACACCTTC; CDR3 protein: CASSQDLTVNYGYTF
D gene: .; clone size: .; J gene: TRBJ1-6; V gene: TRBV29-1; CDR3 DNA: TGCAGCGTTGGGACAGAAAATTCACCCCTCCACTTT; CDR3 protein: CSVGTENSPLHF
D gene: TRBD2; clone size: .; J gene: TRBJ2-3; V gene: TRBV4-3; CDR3 DNA: TGCGCCAGCAGCCTAAACCCGGGGGGGCAAGATACGCAGTATTTT; CDR3 protein: CASSLNPGGQDTQYF
D gene: TRBD1; clone size: .; J gene: TRBJ1-5; V gene: TRBV7-9; CDR3 DNA: TGTGCCAGCAGCAGGACAGGAGATAATCAGCCCCAGCATTTT; CDR3 protein: CASSRTGDNQPQHF
D gene: .; clone size: .; J gene: TRBJ2-5; V gene: TRBV20-1; CDR3 DNA: TGCAGTGCCGTACAAGGGGAGACCCAGTACTTC; CDR3 protein: CSAVQGETQYF
D gene: .; clone size: few; J gene: TRBJ1-1; V gene: TRBV30; CDR3 DNA: TGTGCCTGGAGTGTTGCGAGGACTGAAGCTTTCTTT; CDR3 protein: CAWSVARTEAFF
D gene: .; clone size: .; J gene: TRBJ2-1; V gene: TRBV5-1; CDR3 DNA: TGCGCCAGCAGGTCCGGGACTCCGTCTCGGAATGAGCAGTTCTTC; CDR3 protein: CASRSGTPSRNEQFF
D gene: TRBD2; clone size: .; J gene: TRBJ2-1; V gene: TRBV7-9; CDR3 DNA: TGTGCCAGCAGTAATATAGCGGGGGCAAACAATGAGCAGTTCTTC; CDR3 protein: CASSNIAGANNEQFF
D gene: .; clone size: .; J gene: TRBJ1-3; V gene: TRBV7-2; CDR3 DNA: TGTGCCAGCAGCCACCGGACGCGGACGGGAAACACCATATATTTT; CDR3 protein: CASSHRTRTGNTIYF
D gene: .; clone size: .; J gene: TRBJ2-5; V gene: TRBV10-3; CDR3 DNA: TGTGCCATCAGTGATAGGGGGGAAGAGACCCAGTACTTC; CDR3 protein: CAISDRGEETQYF
D gene: .; clone size: .; J gene: TRBJ1-6; V gene: TRBV25-1; CDR3 DNA: TGTGCCAGCCGAGGGGCAAGTAATTCACCCCTCCACTTT; CDR3 protein: CASRGASNSPLHF
D gene: .; clone size: .; J gene: TRBJ2-4; V gene: TRBV29-1; CDR3 DNA: TGCAGCGTATCGTCCCAGATTCTAGCCAAAAACATTCAGTACTTC; CDR3 protein: CSVSSQILAKNIQYF
D gene: TRBD1; clone size: .; J gene: TRBJ2-1; V gene: TRBV19; CDR3 DNA: TGTGCCAGTAGTTACCGGGACAGGATTATCAATGAGCAGTTCTTC; CDR3 protein: CASSYRDRIINEQFF
D gene: TRBD2; clone size: .; J gene: TRBJ2-5; V gene: TRBV5-1; CDR3 DNA: TGCGCCAGCAGCCGAGGACTAGAAGAGACCCAGTACTTC; CDR3 protein: CASSRGLEETQYF
D gene: .; clone size: .; J gene: TRBJ2-3; V gene: TRBV10-3; CDR3 DNA: TGTGCCATCAGTGAGACTAGCACAGATACGCAGTATTTT; CDR3 protein: CAISETSTDTQYF
D gene: .; clone size: few; J gene: TRBJ2-3; V gene: TRBV9; CDR3 DNA: TGTGCCAGCAGCGTAACTAGCACAGATACGCAGTATTTT; CDR3 protein: CASSVTSTDTQYF
D gene: .; clone size: .; J gene: TRBJ2-3; V gene: TRBV18; CDR3 DNA: TGTGCCAGCTCACTGGACAGACGCACAGATACGCAGTATTTT; CDR3 protein: CASSLDRRTDTQYF
D gene: .; clone size: .; J gene: TRBJ2-7; V gene: TRBV10-3; CDR3 DNA: TGTGCCATCAGTGAGTCCGGCAGAACCTACGAGCAGTACTTC; CDR3 protein: CAISESGRTYEQYF
D gene: TRBD1; clone size: .; J gene: TRBJ2-7; V gene: TRBV4-3; CDR3 DNA: TGCGCCAGCAGCCAAGACCCCGGGACAGTCTACGAGCAGTACTTC; CDR3 protein: CASSQDPGTVYEQYF
D gene: .; clone size: .; J gene: TRBJ1-5; V gene: TRBV2; CDR3 DNA: TGTGCCAGCAGTGAAGCGCTTGGTACAGGGACGAGCAATCAGCCCCAGCATTTT; CDR3 protein: CASSEALGTGTSNQPQHF
D gene: .; clone size: .; J gene: TRBJ2-7; V gene: TRBV30; CDR3 DNA: TGTGCCTGGAGTGTTAACAGGGTCAACGAGCAGTACTTC; CDR3 protein: CAWSVNRVNEQYF
D gene: TRBD1; clone size: .; J gene: TRBJ2-1; V gene: TRBV15; CDR3 DNA: TGTGCCACCAGCAGCGACAGGGTCCACAATGAGCAGTTCTTC; CDR3 protein: CATSSDRVHNEQFF
D gene: .; clone size: .; J gene: TRBJ2-1; V gene: TRBV11-2; CDR3 DNA: TGTGCCAGCAGCTTGGATTCCTACAATGAGCAGTTCTTC; CDR3 protein: CASSLDSYNEQFF
D gene: .; clone size: few; J gene: TRBJ2-5; V gene: TRBV4-1; CDR3 DNA: TGCGCCAGCAGCCAAGAGTTAGTGGAGCGAGGGACCCAGTACTTC; CDR3 protein: CASSQELVERGTQYF